Each of the 20 T cell receptor beta chains below was sequenced from the same sample in a study of technical replicates of blood from a few donors. The method was immunoSEQ multiplex PCR; TCRdb's version includes in-frame clones alone and lacks a portion of them. The table has about 88,000 clones, more than 85% seen once. Sequenced sample: T cells isolated from PBMCs. Every receptor here comes from a human donor in good health.

This chain links TRBV28 with TRBJ1-3; D uncertain. The V end was cut by 1 base, the J end by 0 bases, with 7 bases between. CDR1 is MDHEN and CDR2 is SYDVKM in the germline V gene. The CDR3 loop spans 15 amino acids. As DNA, the CDR3 is TGTGCCAGCAGTTTATTGCGGGTCTCTGGAAACACCATATATTTT. As protein: CASSLLRVSGNTIYF.

The chain joins TRBV27 to TRBJ2-1, with 10 bases fitting TRBD2. The J segment lost 7 bases and the V segment lost 5 bases, leaving 11 bases of the junction unmatched. There are 16 residues in the CDR3. The germline CDR1 and CDR2 sequences are MNHEY and SMNVEV (reference sequence). DNA of the CDR3: TGTGCCAGCAGTCCCCTAGCGGGAGAAGGAGGGAATGAGCAGTTCTTC. The encoded protein is CASSPLAGEGGNEQFF.

This sequence joins TRBV25-1 and TRBJ1-1; a weak D match, TRBD1 (5 bases). The CDR3 is 14 amino acids. Germline V gene lookup returns CDR1 MGHDK and CDR2 SYGVNS. Between the trimmed V and J ends, which lost 10 bases and 4 bases, there was a span of 19 bases. CDR3 sequence (DNA): TGTGCCACCCAGAGGCCGGGGGAAGGCACTGAAGCTTTCTTT. Translation gives CATQRPGEGTEAFF.

V gene TRBV6-1 combines with J gene TRBJ2-7, with TRBD2 matching over 7 bases. Germline values: CDR1 MNHNS, CDR2 SASEGT. This CDR3 contains 15 residues. Trimming took 2 bases from V and 2 from J; bases not matched to a gene: 6. The CDR3 here is CASSETGRPTYEQYF. The CDR3 DNA reads as TGTGCCAGCAGTGAAACCGGGAGGCCCACCTACGAGCAGTACTTC.

V and J are TRBV5-6 and TRBJ1-1, with 8 nucleotides matching TRBD1. CDR3 size: 14 residues. The J segment lost 7 bases and the V segment lost 2 bases, leaving 7 bases of the junction unmatched. Per the germline V gene, CDR1 is SGHDT and CDR2 is YYEEEE. DNA of the CDR3: TGTGCCAGCAGCTTCCAGGGGGCGTTCATTGAAGCTTTCTTT. It specifies CASSFQGAFIEAFF.

This clone was seen more than once but under ten times. This chain uses TRBV29-1 with TRBJ1-1; 7 bases align to TRBD1. This CDR3 region has 12 residues. Trimming at V came to 5 bases and at J to 6 bases, leaving 6 bases not matched to a gene. Germline CDR1 SQVTM, CDR2 ANQGSEA. The CDR3 region has the DNA TGCAGCGTTTTAGGGGGACAGCCTGAAGCTTTCTTT. Translation gives CSVLGGQPEAFF.

This chain links TRBV6-5 with TRBJ1-1, with 7 bases lining up with TRBD1. Germline-derived CDR1 and CDR2 are MNHEY and SVGAGI. This CDR3 comprises 15 residues. The trim removed 6 bases at V and 0 bases at J, leaving 7 bases unmatched. The CDR3 sequence: CASSLWTGLNTEAFF. The CDR3 nucleotides are TGTGCCAGCAGCCTTTGGACAGGTCTGAACACTGAAGCTTTCTTT.

This clone is a singleton in its sample. The V gene is TRBV29-1, the J gene TRBJ2-7, with a possible D match to TRBD2 (5 bases). This CDR3 is built from 15 residues. With 0 bases removed from V and 2 bases from J, the gap between germline ends came to 14 bases. Germline CDR1 and CDR2: SQVTM and ANQGSEA. CDR3 protein: CSVEDRSGRPYEQYF. CDR3 coding DNA: TGCAGCGTTGAAGATAGAAGCGGCCGCCCCTACGAGCAGTACTTC.

For this clone: Compared with germline, one end of the junction differs, possibly owing to a read error. DNA for the CDR3: TGTGCCAGCAGTGGGAGGGGCTTT. As protein: CASSGRGF. The chain combines TRBV25-1 with TRBJ1-1, with D possibly matching TRBD1 (5 bases). Per the germline V gene, CDR1 is MGHDK and CDR2 is SYGVNS. The CDR3 is 8 amino acids. Looking up the rest from reference TRBV25-1 and TRBJ1-1 gives the full variable domain: EADIYQTPRYLVIGTGKKITLECSQTMGHDKMYWYQQDPGMELHLIHYSYGVNSTEKGDLSSESTVSRIRTEHFPLTLESARPSHTSQYLCASSGRGFGQGTRLTVV.

The V gene is TRBV7-9, the J gene TRBJ2-6, with D tentatively TRBD1 (6 bases). Germline V gives CDR1 SEHNR, CDR2 FQNEAQ (reference sequence). CDR3 size: 15 residues. V was pared by 3 bases and J by 4 bases, with 10 bases between. CDR3 sequence: CASSFWGLGANVLTF. CDR3 coding DNA: TGTGCCAGCAGCTTTTGGGGGCTAGGGGCCAACGTCCTGACTTTC.

The chain couples TRBV7-6 to TRBJ2-5; 9 nucleotides line up with TRBD1. The V gene end was trimmed by 4 bases and the J gene end by 0 bases; junction bases not matched to a gene: 3. The germline V gene encodes CDR1 SGHVS and CDR2 FNYEAQ. This CDR3 spans 15 amino acids. The CDR3 DNA is TGTGCCAGCAGCTCCCGGGACAGGGACCAAGAGACCCAGTACTTC. Encoded protein: CASSSRDRDQETQYF.

The chain has TRBV6-1 and TRBJ2-7; possibly TRBD2 for D (5 bases). The CDR3 runs to 14 residues. Between the trimmed V and J ends, which lost 5 bases and 5 bases, there was a span of 16 bases. In germline, CDR1 is MNHNS, CDR2 SASEGT. Here the CDR3 reads CASSSGRAGDEQYF. The DNA of the CDR3 is TGTGCCAGCAGTTCTGGACGGGCCGGGGACGAGCAGTACTTC.

This clone occurred once. The rearrangement joins TRBV5-6 to TRBJ1-1, with D tentatively TRBD1 (5 bases). In germline, CDR1 is SGHDT, CDR2 YYEEEE. The CDR3 loop spans 13 amino acids. The V and J ends lost 0 bases and 11 bases respectively, with 14 bases between them. CDR3 amino acids: CASSLEAGSGAFF. As DNA, the CDR3 is TGTGCCAGCAGCTTGGAGGCGGGGTCAGGGGCTTTCTTT.

The CDR3 coding sequence is TGTGCCAGCAGTATTGCGTGGCAGGGTCGGATGGAGACCCAGTACTTC. Amino acids: CASSIAWQGRMETQYF. This chain joins TRBV9 and TRBJ2-5; perhaps TRBD1 as D (5 bases). The CDR3 is 16 residues long. Germline V gene data show CDR1 as SGDLS and CDR2 as YYNGEE. V was pared by 5 bases and J by 5 bases, with 22 bases between.

The rearrangement uses TRBV4-2 and TRBJ2-1, with 9 bases fitting TRBD2. This CDR3 is built from 17 residues. Germline trimming cut 0 bases from V and 4 bases from J; bases unmatched to any gene: 7. Germline CDR1 reads LGHNA; CDR2 reads YNFKEQ. CDR3: CASSQEPGLANYNEQFF. For the CDR3, the DNA is TGTGCCAGCAGCCAAGAACCGGGACTAGCTAATTACAATGAGCAGTTCTTC.

The chain links TRBV5-1 to TRBJ2-7; 11 positions agree with TRBD2. J was trimmed by 3 bases and V by 4 bases; bases with no gene match: 3. The CDR3 has 14 residues. From germline, CDR1 is SGHRS and CDR2 YFSETQ. In DNA, the CDR3 is TGCGCCAGCAGCGCCGGGACTAGCGGCTACGAGCAGTACTTC. Protein: CASSAGTSGYEQYF.

The chain recombines TRBV6-5 with TRBJ2-7, with 9 nucleotides matching TRBD2. This CDR3 spans 15 amino acids. After removal of 4 bases from V and 5 bases from J, the junction contained 9 bases not matched to a gene. Germline V gene lookup returns CDR1 MNHEY and CDR2 SVGAGI. The CDR3 DNA follows: TGTGCCAGCAGTTCTGCGGGAGGGTTTACGGACGAGCAGTACTTC. The encoded protein is CASSSAGGFTDEQYF.

V and J are TRBV15 and TRBJ2-2; the D gene is possibly TRBD2 (6 bases). CDR3 length equals 20 residues. Trimming removed 3 bases from V and 2 bases from J, with 25 bases in between. Germline V gene data show CDR1 as LNHNV and CDR2 as YYDKDF (reference sequence). CDR3 DNA: TGTGCCACCAGCAGGTCTCTCGTCGTTCCGGGACTCTTAAACACCGGGGAGCTGTTTTTT. Amino acids: CATSRSLVVPGLLNTGELFF.

The chain recombines TRBV27 with TRBJ1-2; 7 bases fit TRBD1. Germline V CDR1 and CDR2: MNHEY, SMNVEV (reference sequence). The CDR3 loop spans 14 amino acids. V lost 4 bases to trimming and J lost 4 bases; unmatched junction nucleotides: 6. The CDR3 loop reads CASSWAGGGYGYTF. CDR3 in DNA: TGTGCCAGCAGTTGGGCAGGGGGAGGCTATGGCTACACCTTC.

The chain links TRBV6-1 to TRBJ1-5; 7 bases are shared with TRBD1. The CDR3 consists of 13 residues. The junction had 10 bases not matched to a gene; V was cut back by 10 bases and J by 7 bases. Germline CDR1 MNHNS, CDR2 SASEGT. As DNA, the CDR3 is TGTGCCATCCTACAGGGGCTGGGGCAGCCCCAGCATTTT. Translated, it gives CAILQGLGQPQHF.